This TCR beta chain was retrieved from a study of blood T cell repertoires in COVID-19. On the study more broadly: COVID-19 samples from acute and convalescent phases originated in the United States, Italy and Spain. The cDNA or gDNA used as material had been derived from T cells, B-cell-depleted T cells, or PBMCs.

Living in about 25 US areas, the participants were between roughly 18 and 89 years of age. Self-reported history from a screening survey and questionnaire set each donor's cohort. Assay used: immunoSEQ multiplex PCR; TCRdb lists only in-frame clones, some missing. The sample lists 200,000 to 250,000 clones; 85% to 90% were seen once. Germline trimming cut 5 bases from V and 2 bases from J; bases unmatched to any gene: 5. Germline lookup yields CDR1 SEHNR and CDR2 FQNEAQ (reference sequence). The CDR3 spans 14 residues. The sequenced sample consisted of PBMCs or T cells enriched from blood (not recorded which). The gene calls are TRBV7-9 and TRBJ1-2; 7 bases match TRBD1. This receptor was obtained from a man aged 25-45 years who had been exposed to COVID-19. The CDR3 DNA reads TGTGCCAGCAGCCCCCCAGGGGGGAACTATGGCTACACCTTC. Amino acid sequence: CASSPPGGNYGYTF.